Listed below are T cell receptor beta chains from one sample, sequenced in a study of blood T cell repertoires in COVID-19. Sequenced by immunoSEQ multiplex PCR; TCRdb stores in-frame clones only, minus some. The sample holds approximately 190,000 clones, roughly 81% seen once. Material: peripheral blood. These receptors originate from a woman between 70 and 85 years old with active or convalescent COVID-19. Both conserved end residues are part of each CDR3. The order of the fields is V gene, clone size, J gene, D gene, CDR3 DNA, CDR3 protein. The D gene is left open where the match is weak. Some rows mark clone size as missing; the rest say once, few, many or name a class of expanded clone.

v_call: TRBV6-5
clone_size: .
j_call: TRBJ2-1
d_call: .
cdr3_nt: TGTGCCAGCAGTTACTACCAGGGCAGTTTGAATGAGCAGTTCTTC
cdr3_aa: CASSYYQGSLNEQFF

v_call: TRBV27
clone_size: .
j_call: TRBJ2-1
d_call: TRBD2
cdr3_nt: TGTGCCAGCAGTTTAAATGAGGGCGGGAGGGCCTCTGAGCAGTTCTTC
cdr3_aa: CASSLNEGGRASEQFF

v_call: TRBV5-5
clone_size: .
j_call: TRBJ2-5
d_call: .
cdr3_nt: TGTGCCAGCAGCCCACAGGGTATCCAAGAGACCCAGTACTTC
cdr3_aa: CASSPQGIQETQYF

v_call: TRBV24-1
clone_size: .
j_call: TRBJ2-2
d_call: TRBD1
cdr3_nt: TGTGCCACCAGTGACCCCGGACAGGGAACCGGGGAGCTGTTTTTT
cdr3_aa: CATSDPGQGTGELFF

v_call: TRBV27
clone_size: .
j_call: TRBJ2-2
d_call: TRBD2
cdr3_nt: TGTGCCAGCAGTTTTTTGACTAGCGGGACTCAGGGGGAGCTGTTTTTT
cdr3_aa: CASSFLTSGTQGELFF

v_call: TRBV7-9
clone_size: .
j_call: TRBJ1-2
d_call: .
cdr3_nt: TGTGCCAGCAGCTTAAATGAGGGTGGCTACACCTTC
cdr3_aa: CASSLNEGGYTF

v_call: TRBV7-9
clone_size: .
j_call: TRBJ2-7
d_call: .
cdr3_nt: TGTGCCAGCAGCCCGGGGACCTACGAGCAGTACTTC
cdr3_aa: CASSPGTYEQYF

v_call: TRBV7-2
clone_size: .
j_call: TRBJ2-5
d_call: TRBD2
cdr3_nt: TGTGCCAGCAGCGAGCTGGCGGGAGGGCCTAGGGAGACCCAGTACTTC
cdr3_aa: CASSELAGGPRETQYF

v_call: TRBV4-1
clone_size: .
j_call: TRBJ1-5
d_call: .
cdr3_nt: TGCGCCAGCAGCCAAGAGGACAGTAGGTATCAGCCCCAGCATTTT
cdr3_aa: CASSQEDSRYQPQHF

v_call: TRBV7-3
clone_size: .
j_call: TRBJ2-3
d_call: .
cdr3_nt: TGTGCCAGCAGCTCGATAAGCGGGCACACAGATACGCAGTATTTT
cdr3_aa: CASSSISGHTDTQYF

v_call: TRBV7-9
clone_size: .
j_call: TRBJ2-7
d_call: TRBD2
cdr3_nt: TGTGCCAGCAGCGACAAGTGGGGTAGCGGGAGGGACGAGCAGTACTTC
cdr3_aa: CASSDKWGSGRDEQYF

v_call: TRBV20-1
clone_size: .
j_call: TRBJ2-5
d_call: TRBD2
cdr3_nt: TGCAGTGCCCGGGGGGTGGAGACCCAGTACTTC
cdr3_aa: CSARGVETQYF

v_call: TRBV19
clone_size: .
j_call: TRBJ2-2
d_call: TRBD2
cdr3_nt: TGTGCCAGTAGTCCTCACCCCCGGACTAGCGGGGTGAACACCGGGGAGCTGTTTTTT
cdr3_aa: CASSPHPRTSGVNTGELFF

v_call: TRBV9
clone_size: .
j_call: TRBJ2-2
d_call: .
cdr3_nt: TGTGCCAGCAGCGTTCATAGCGTGACCGGGGAGCTGTTTTTT
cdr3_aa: CASSVHSVTGELFF

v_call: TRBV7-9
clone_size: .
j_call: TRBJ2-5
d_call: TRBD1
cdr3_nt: TGTGCCAGCAGCTTAGGGGACAGCTACCAAGAGACCCAGTACTTC
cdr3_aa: CASSLGDSYQETQYF

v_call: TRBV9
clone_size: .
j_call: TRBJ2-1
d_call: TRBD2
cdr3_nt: TGTGCCAGCAGCGTAGGCGGGAGGGACTACAATGAGCAGTTCTTC
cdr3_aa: CASSVGGRDYNEQFF

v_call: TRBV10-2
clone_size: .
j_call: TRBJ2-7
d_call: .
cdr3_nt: TGCGCCAGCAGTGAAACCCTAGCTTCTAGTGTCGAGCAGTACTTC
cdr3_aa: CASSETLASSVEQYF

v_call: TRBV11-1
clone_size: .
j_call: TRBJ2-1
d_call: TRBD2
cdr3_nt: TGTGCCAGCAGCCCCCGGGGAATAGCGGGAGTGAATGAGCAGTTCTTC
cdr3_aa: CASSPRGIAGVNEQFF

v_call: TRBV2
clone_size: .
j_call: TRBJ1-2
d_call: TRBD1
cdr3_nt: TGTGCCAGCAGTGTTGGGGCAGGGGGCCAAGCGGCCTTC
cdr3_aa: CASSVGAGGQAAF

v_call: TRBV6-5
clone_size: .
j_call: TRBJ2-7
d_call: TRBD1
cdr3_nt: TGTGCCAGCAGTTATAATCCGACAGGGATCTACGAGCAGTACTTC
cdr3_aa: CASSYNPTGIYEQYF

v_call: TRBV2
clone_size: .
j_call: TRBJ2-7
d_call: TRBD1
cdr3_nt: TGTGCCAGCAGTGATGACAGGGGCCACGAGCAGTACTTC
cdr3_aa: CASSDDRGHEQYF

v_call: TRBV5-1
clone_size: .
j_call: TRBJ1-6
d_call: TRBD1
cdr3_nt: TGCGCCAGCAGCTTGAACAGGGGGGATTCACCCCTCCACTTT
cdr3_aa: CASSLNRGDSPLHF

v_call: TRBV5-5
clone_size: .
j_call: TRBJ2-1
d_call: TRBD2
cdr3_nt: TGTGCCAGCAGCTTGGAACTAGCGGGAGGCCTTGGTGAGCAGTTCTTC
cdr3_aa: CASSLELAGGLGEQFF

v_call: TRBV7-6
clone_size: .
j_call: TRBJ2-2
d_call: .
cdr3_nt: TGTGCCAGCAGCCTTACAGGGGGGGGCACCGGGGAGCTGTTTTTT
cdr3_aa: CASSLTGGGTGELFF

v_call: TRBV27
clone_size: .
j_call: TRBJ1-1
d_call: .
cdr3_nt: TGTGCCACCGGTGAAGCTTTCTTT
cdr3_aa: CATGEAFF

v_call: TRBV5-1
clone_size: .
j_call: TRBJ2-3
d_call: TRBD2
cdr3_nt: TGCGCCAGCAGCTTGGATACAGCGGGAACAGATACGCAGTATTTT
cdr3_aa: CASSLDTAGTDTQYF

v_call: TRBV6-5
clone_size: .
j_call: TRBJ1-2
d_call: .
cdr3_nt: TGTGCCAGCAGGGCAACATCTTCCTATGGCTACACCTTC
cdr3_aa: CASRATSSYGYTF

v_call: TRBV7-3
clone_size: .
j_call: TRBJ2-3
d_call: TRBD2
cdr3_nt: TGTGCCAGCAGCCCCCATTTGGGGACTAGCGGGAGGGCCGGTGGCACAGATACGCAGTATTTT
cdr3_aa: CASSPHLGTSGRAGGTDTQYF

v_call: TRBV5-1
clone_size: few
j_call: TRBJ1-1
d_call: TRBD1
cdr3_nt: TGCGCCAGCAGCCACTCGACAGGGATTACCGTCCCTGAAGCTTTCTTT
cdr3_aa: CASSHSTGITVPEAFF

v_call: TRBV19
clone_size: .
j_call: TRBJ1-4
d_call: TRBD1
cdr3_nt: TGTGCCAGTAGTATCTCAGGGGGCCTTAATGAAAAACTGTTTTTT
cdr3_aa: CASSISGGLNEKLFF

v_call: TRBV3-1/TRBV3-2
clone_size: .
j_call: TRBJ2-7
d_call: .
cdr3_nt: TGTGCCAGCAGCCAAGTAATGGGCGACACCTACGAGCAGTACTTC
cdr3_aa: CASSQVMGDTYEQYF

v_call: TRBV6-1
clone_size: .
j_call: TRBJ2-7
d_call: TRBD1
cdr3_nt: TGTGCCAGCAGTGAAGGGACAGGGGCCTACGAGCAGTACTTC
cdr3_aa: CASSEGTGAYEQYF

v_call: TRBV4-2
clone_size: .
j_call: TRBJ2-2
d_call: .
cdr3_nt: TGTGCCAGCAGCCATACGACAGGACCTTTCACCGGGGAGCTGTTTTTT
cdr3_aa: CASSHTTGPFTGELFF

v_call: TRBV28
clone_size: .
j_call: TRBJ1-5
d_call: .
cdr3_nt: TGTGCCAGCAGTTTTTATGGGGAGGGACTTAGCAATCAGCCCCAGCATTTT
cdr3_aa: CASSFYGEGLSNQPQHF

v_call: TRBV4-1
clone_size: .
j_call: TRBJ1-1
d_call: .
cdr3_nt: TGCGCCAGCAGCCGCGGGAGGGGGGACACTGAAGCTTTCTTT
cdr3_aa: CASSRGRGDTEAFF

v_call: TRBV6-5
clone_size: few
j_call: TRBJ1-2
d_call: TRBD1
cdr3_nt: TGTGCCAGCAGTTATAACGGACAGGCCTATGGCTACACCTTC
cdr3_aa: CASSYNGQAYGYTF

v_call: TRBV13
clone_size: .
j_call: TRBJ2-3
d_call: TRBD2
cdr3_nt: TGTGCCAGCAGCTCGGGGGGGGCAGATACGCAGTATTTT
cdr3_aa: CASSSGGADTQYF

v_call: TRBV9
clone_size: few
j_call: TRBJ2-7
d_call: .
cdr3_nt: TGTGCCAGCAGCATACAGGCAGGAACCTACGAGCAGTACTTC
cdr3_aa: CASSIQAGTYEQYF

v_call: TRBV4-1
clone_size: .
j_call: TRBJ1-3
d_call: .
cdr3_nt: TGCGCCAGCAGCCTCTCAGGGAACTCTGGAAACACCATATATTTT
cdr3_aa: CASSLSGNSGNTIYF

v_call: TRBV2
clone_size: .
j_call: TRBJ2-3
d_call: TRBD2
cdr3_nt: TGTGCCAGCATCAGAGGGTGGGGAGGGGACACAGATACGCAGTATTTT
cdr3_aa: CASIRGWGGDTDTQYF

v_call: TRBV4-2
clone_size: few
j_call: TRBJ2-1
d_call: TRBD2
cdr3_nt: TGTGCCAGCAGCCATTATACTAGCGGGCGAGGGAATGAGCAGTTCTTC
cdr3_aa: CASSHYTSGRGNEQFF

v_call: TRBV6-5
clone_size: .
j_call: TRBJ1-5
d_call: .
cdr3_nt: TGTGCCAGCAGCCGGGGGACCGATCAGCCCCAGCATTTT
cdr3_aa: CASSRGTDQPQHF

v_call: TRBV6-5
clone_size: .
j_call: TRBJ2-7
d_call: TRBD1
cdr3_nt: TGTGCCAGCAGCCTGACAGGGCTCTACGAGCAGTACTTC
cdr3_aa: CASSLTGLYEQYF

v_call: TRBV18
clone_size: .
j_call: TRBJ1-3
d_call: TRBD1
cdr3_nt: TGTGCCAGCTCACCAGTTCAGGGGGCTGGTGGAAACACCATATATTTT
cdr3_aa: CASSPVQGAGGNTIYF

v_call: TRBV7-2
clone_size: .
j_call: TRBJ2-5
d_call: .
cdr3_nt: TGTGCCAGCAGCGAGGGCGCGTACCAAGAGACCCAGTACTTC
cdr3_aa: CASSEGAYQETQYF

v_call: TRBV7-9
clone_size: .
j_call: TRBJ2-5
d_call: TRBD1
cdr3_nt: TGTGCCAGCAGCTTGACAGGGGCCCAAGAGACCCAGTACTTC
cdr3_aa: CASSLTGAQETQYF

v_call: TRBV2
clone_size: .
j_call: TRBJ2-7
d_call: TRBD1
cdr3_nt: TGTGCCAGCAGTAGGGACAGGGCCTACGAGCAGTACTTC
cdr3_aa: CASSRDRAYEQYF

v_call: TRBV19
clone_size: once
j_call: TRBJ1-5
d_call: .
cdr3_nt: TGTGCCAGTAGTATTACGTCGGGGGATTTTTTCAATCAGCCCCAGCATTTT
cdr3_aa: CASSITSGDFFNQPQHF

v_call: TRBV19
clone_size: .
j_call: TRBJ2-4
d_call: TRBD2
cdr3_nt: TGTGCCAGTAGTAGGGGAGGGGTAGCCAAAAACATTCAGTACTTC
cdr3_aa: CASSRGGVAKNIQYF

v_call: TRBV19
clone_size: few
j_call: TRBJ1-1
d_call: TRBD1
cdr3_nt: TGTGCCAGTAGTGCAACAGGGGGCCGGGACACTGAAGCTTTCTTT
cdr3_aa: CASSATGGRDTEAFF

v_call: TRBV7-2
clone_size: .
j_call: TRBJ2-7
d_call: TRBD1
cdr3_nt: TGTGCCAGCAGCTCGGGACAGGGTAGGATCTACGAGCAGTACTTC
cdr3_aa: CASSSGQGRIYEQYF

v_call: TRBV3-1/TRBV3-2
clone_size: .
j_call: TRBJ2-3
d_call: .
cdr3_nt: TGTGCCAGCAGCCAGGGGGGGGCTGCTAGCACAGATACGCAGTATTTT
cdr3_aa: CASSQGGAASTDTQYF

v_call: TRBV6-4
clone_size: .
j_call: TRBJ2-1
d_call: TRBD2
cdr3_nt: TGTGCCAGCAGTCCCCGGACTAGCGGCCTCCGACCAGGGGTAAATGAGCAGTTCTTC
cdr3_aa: CASSPRTSGLRPGVNEQFF

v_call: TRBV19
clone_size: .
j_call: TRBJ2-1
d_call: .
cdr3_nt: TGTGCCACCCGGCAGGGCACTGAGCAGTTCTTC
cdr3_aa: CATRQGTEQFF

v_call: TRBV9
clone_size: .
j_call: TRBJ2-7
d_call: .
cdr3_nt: TGTGCCAGCAGTGCCAGACTCGGCCTCTCCTACGAGCAGTACTTC
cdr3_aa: CASSARLGLSYEQYF

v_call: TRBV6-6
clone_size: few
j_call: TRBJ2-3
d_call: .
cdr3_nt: TGTGCCAGCAGGAGCGGGCCTCTCACAGATACGCAGTATTTT
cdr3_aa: CASRSGPLTDTQYF

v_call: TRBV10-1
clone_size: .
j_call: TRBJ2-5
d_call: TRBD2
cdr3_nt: TGCGCCAGCAGTGAGTGGTGTTGGGGACTAGCGGGTTCCCCGGGGGCCCAGTACTTC
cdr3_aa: CASSEWCWGLAGSPGAQYF

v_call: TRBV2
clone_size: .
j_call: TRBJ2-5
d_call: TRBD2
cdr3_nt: TGTGCCAGCAAGAGGACTAGCGGCCAACAAGAGACCCAGTACTTC
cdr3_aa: CASKRTSGQQETQYF

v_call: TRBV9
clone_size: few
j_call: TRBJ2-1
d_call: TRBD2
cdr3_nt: TGTGCCAGCAGCGGTAGCGGGAGGGCCAGGGCCTACAATGAGCAGTTCTTC
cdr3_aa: CASSGSGRARAYNEQFF

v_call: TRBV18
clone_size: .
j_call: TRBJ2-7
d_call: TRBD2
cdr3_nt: TGTGCCAGCTCACCTAGCGGGAGCTGGGGCGAGCAGTACTTC
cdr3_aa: CASSPSGSWGEQYF